Presented here are 18 T cell receptor beta chains from one specimen sequenced in a study of T cell responses to AZD1222 COVID-19 vaccine. Generated by immunoSEQ multiplex PCR, the TCRdb table keeps only in-frame clones and is missing some. Of 150,000 or so clones listed, approximately 90% are singletons. Sequenced material: peripheral blood, taken on day 0 of AZD1222 vaccination. All receptors derive from an adult in good health.

The chain links TRBV29-1 to TRBJ2-3, with a weak D call TRBD2 (6 bases). The CDR3 is 13 residues long. Germline V gene data show CDR1 as SQVTM and CDR2 as ANQGSEA. The V end was cut by 8 bases, the J end by 5 bases, with 17 bases between. The CDR3 here is CSYSGAGVDTQYF. The CDR3 DNA is TGCAGCTATAGCGGAGCCGGGGTAGATACGCAGTATTTT.

This chain links TRBV14 with TRBJ2-2, with TRBD1 matching 10 bases. Germline-derived CDR1 and CDR2 are SGHDN and FVKESK. CDR3 length: 14 residues. V shed 6 bases, J shed 6 bases, and the junction held 4 bases outside the gene matches. The DNA of the CDR3 is TGTGCCAGCAGTCGACAGGGGGCATCCGGGGAGCTGTTTTTT. It encodes CASSRQGASGELFF.

The J gene is TRBJ2-7, the V gene TRBV27; D possibly corresponds to TRBD2 (6 bases). Trimming took 4 bases from V and 6 from J, leaving 19 bases between them. Germline V CDR1 and CDR2: MNHEY, SMNVEV (reference sequence). The CDR3 sequence is 15 residues long. The CDR3 bases are TGTGCCAGCAGTTCGGCGCCAGGAGGGGCGCGCGAGCAGTACTTC. This codes for CASSSAPGGAREQYF.

This clone was seen a single time. J is TRBJ2-5 and V is TRBV6-2 or TRBV6-3, with 11 bases lining up with TRBD2. CDR3 length: 15 residues. V shed 6 bases, J shed 5 bases, and the junction held 8 bases outside the gene matches. The germline V gene has CDR1 MNHEY and CDR2 SVGEGT. The chain's CDR3 is CASSHTSGRAETQYF. The CDR3 DNA follows: TGTGCCAGCAGCCATACTAGCGGGAGAGCGGAGACCCAGTACTTC.

The V and J genes are TRBV7-6 and TRBJ2-1; no definite D call. V shed 6 bases and J shed 6 bases, with 6 bases lying between them. The CDR3 extends over 11 amino acids. Germline values: CDR1 SGHVS, CDR2 FNYEAQ. CDR3 coding DNA: TGTGCCAGCAGTTGGGGCAATGAGCAGTTCTTC. Translated: CASSWGNEQFF.

This chain connects TRBV11-2 to TRBJ2-7; D might be TRBD1 (6 bases). This CDR3 comprises 15 residues. Germline V CDR1 and CDR2: SGHAT, FQNNGV. The germline V and J ends were trimmed by 0 bases and 3 bases, with 12 bases remaining between them. The DNA for the CDR3 is TGTGCCAGCAGCTTAGATTCAAAACAGGGCTACGAGCAGTACTTC. Translation: CASSLDSKQGYEQYF. Together with reference TRBV11-2 and TRBJ2-7, the CDR3 gives the full variable domain: EAGVAQSPRYKIIEKRQSVAFWCNPISGHATLYWYQQILGQGPKLLIQFQNNGVVDDSQLPKDRFSAERLKGVDSTLKIQPAKLEDSAVYLCASSLDSKQGYEQYFGPGTRLTVT.

The table lists this clone with a count of one. This chain uses TRBV6-5 with TRBJ1-1; D unresolved. Germline CDR1 and CDR2: MNHEY and SVGAGI. V was clipped by 2 bases and J by 1 base, with 8 bases between them. This CDR3 has 14 residues. The CDR3 nucleotides read TGTGCCAGCAGTTACCTCTCGGGGAACACTGAAGCTTTCTTT. Translating it yields CASSYLSGNTEAFF.

The V gene is TRBV24-1, the J gene TRBJ1-2; a weak D match, TRBD1 (5 bases). The germline V gene has CDR1 KGHDR and CDR2 SFDVKD. Trimming took off 4 bases at V and 4 bases at J, with 12 bases between the two ends. The CDR3 sequence is 14 residues long. This CDR3 reads CATSDATGLYGYTF. The CDR3, as DNA: TGTGCCACCAGTGACGCAACAGGCCTCTATGGCTACACCTTC.

The rearrangement joins TRBV30 to TRBJ2-3, with TRBD2 identical over 7 bases. The trim removed 1 base at V and 6 bases at J, leaving 4 bases unmatched. Germline loops: CDR1 GTSNPN, CDR2 SVGIG (reference sequence). This CDR3 contains 13 residues. CDR3 nucleotides: TGTGCCTGGAGTGGAATGCGGGAGGATACGCAGTATTTT. Amino acids: CAWSGMREDTQYF.

In its sample, this clone was seen once. The chain couples TRBV6-1 to TRBJ1-5; D gene ambiguous. CDR1 and CDR2 (germline): MNHNS, SASEGT. The CDR3 has 12 amino acids. V lost 2 bases and J lost 5, with 4 bases in between. The CDR3 protein is CASSEWDQPQHF. The DNA of the CDR3 is TGTGCCAGCAGTGAATGGGATCAGCCCCAGCATTTT.

V and J are TRBV12-3 or TRBV12-4 and TRBJ2-1, with no clear D. This CDR3 contains 10 residues. The germline V and J ends were trimmed by 10 bases and 9 bases, with 10 bases remaining between them. The CDR3 sequence: CATRRSEQFF. The DNA of the CDR3 is TGTGCCACTCGTAGGAGTGAGCAGTTCTTC.

This chain uses TRBV30 with TRBJ2-1, with D maybe TRBD2 (6 bases). Germline lookup yields CDR1 GTSNPN and CDR2 SVGIG (reference sequence). V was shortened by 0 bases and J by 1 base, with 13 bases between the two germline ends. The length of the CDR3 is 16 residues. The CDR3 reads CAWSVVGGLSYNEQFF. CDR3 DNA: TGTGCCTGGAGTGTAGTTGGGGGGTTATCCTACAATGAGCAGTTCTTC.

The rearrangement links TRBV6-5 to TRBJ1-3, with TRBD1 identical over 8 bases. Germline V CDR1 and CDR2: MNHEY, SVGAGI. V gave up 7 bases and J gave up 2 bases; unmatched junction bases: 4. There are 14 residues in the CDR3. Here the CDR3 DNA reads TGTGCCAGCAAACCGACAGGGGCTGGAAACACCATATATTTT. As protein: CASKPTGAGNTIYF.

The chain uses TRBV14 and TRBJ1-2; 7 bases agree with TRBD1. The CDR3 has 15 amino acids. J lost 2 bases, V lost 1 base, and 4 bases had no gene match. The V gene's germline CDR1 is SGHDN and CDR2 FVKESK. CDR3 nucleotides: TGTGCCAGCAGCCAAGTTCGACAGGGAAACTATGGCTACACCTTC. It is translated as CASSQVRQGNYGYTF.

The chain couples TRBV28 to TRBJ2-7; D not resolved. CDR3 length: 11 amino acids. Germline V lookup: CDR1 MDHEN, CDR2 SYDVKM. Trimming cost V 6 bases and J 6 bases, with 9 bases left between them. The CDR3 DNA is TGTGCCAGCAGCCTCCCCGGCGAGCAGTACTTC. Translated, it gives CASSLPGEQYF. Using reference TRBV28 and TRBJ2-7 for the parts outside the CDR3, the full variable domain is DVKVTQSSRYLVKRTGEKVFLECVQDMDHENMFWYRQDPGLGLRLIYFSYDVKMKEKGDIPEGYSVSREKKERFSLILESASTNQTSMYLCASSLPGEQYFGPGTRLTVT.

This clone was seen a handful of times. This chain joins TRBV6-4 and TRBJ2-1; 7 nucleotides match TRBD2. CDR1 is MRHNA, CDR2 SNTAGT, per germline. This CDR3 comprises 15 residues. Unmatched junction bases numbered 7, after V lost 2 bases and J lost 6 bases. The CDR3 coding sequence is TGTGCCAGCAGTGACGGTGAGACTAGCACCAATGAGCAGTTCTTC. The encoded protein is CASSDGETSTNEQFF.

The CDR3 sequence is CASSLTRPAFF. CDR3 nucleotide sequence: TGTGCCAGCAGCTTAACGCGGCCCGCTTTCTTT. V and J are TRBV11-3 and TRBJ1-1; D unclear. CDR1 and CDR2 (germline): SGHNT, YENEEA. The CDR3 length is 11 residues. V was trimmed by 2 bases and J by 11 bases, leaving 9 bases between them.

The genes are TRBV6-5 and TRBJ2-7, with 8 bases aligning to TRBD1. The trim removed 6 bases at V and 6 bases at J, leaving 7 bases unmatched. The CDR3 spans 13 residues. Germline loops: CDR1 MNHEY, CDR2 SVGAGI. CDR3 DNA: TGTGCCAGCAGGGACCGGGACAGGTTCGAGCAGTACTTC. This sequence encodes CASRDRDRFEQYF.